The next 28 T cell receptor beta chains were all read from a single sample in a study of a mutant IDH1 vaccine in newly diagnosed glioma. The time point denotes: week 35, safety follow-up. The study gave 300 ug of mutant IDH1 20-mer peptide per vaccine dose, with topical imiquimod. Antigens of these TCRs are unknown. The method was immunoSEQ multiplex PCR; TCRdb's version includes in-frame clones alone and lacks a portion of them. The profile shows about 54,000 clones, roughly nine tenths of them singletons. The source was PBMCs, collected from a glioma patient whose treatment included an IDH1 peptide vaccine. These receptors all stem from a man in his forties with glioma.

The chain combines TRBV6-5 with TRBJ2-7; the D is unclear. The CDR3 is 14 residues long. Looked up from germline, CDR1 is MNHEY and CDR2 is SVGAGI. Deletions cut 2 bases from V and 2 bases from J, with 10 bases between. CDR3 sequence reads: CASSYGAPAYEQYF. The CDR3, as DNA: TGTGCCAGCAGTTACGGTGCCCCGGCCTACGAGCAGTACTTC.

The rearrangement uses TRBV19 and TRBJ1-5; 7 positions agree with TRBD1. In germline, CDR1 is LNHDA, CDR2 SQIVND (reference sequence). This CDR3 comprises 15 residues. Trimming removed 5 bases from V and 0 bases from J; junction bases left unmatched: 4. CDR3 coding DNA: TGTGCCAGTAGTCCCACAGGGGCTAGCAATCAGCCCCAGCATTTT. Translation gives CASSPTGASNQPQHF. Looking up the rest from reference TRBV19 and TRBJ1-5 gives the full variable domain: DGGITQSPKYLFRKEGQNVTLSCEQNLNHDAMYWYRQDPGQGLRLIYYSQIVNDFQKGDIAEGYSVSREKKESFPLTVTSAQKNPTAFYLCASSPTGASNQPQHFGDGTRLSIL.

This rearrangement joins TRBV28 to TRBJ1-1; possible D gene TRBD1, 6 bases. Germline CDR1 and CDR2: MDHEN and SYDVKM. The CDR3 is 16 amino acids. Deletions cut 8 bases from V and 0 bases from J, with 19 bases between. CDR3: CASSLSGTPMNTEAFF. The CDR3 DNA follows: TGTGCCAGCTCCCTATCCGGGACACCTATGAACACTGAAGCTTTCTTT.

This sequence joins TRBV5-1 and TRBJ1-5, with no clear D. The CDR3 loop spans 15 amino acids. Germline V gene sequence: CDR1 SGHRS, CDR2 YFSETQ. V lost 1 base, J lost 1 base, and 9 bases lay in between. DNA of the CDR3: TGCGCCAGCAGCTTGATTGGAGGGAGCAATCAGCCCCAGCATTTT. This translates into CASSLIGGSNQPQHF. The variable domain in full, completed from reference TRBV5-1 and TRBJ1-5, reads KAGVTQTPRYLIKTRGQQVTLSCSPISGHRSVSWYQQTPGQGLQFLFEYFSETQRNKGNFPGRFSGRQFSNSRSEMNVSTLELGDSALYLCASSLIGGSNQPQHFGDGTRLSIL.

This clone appeared a few times. The gene calls are TRBV28 and TRBJ1-1; 7 bases are a match to TRBD1. Losses at the gene ends were 5 bases for V and 1 base for J; bases not matched to a gene: 7. CDR1 and CDR2 (germline): MDHEN, SYDVKM. This CDR3 has 15 amino acids. DNA for the CDR3: TGTGCCAGCAGTGGGACAGTTTTCGGGAACACTGAAGCTTTCTTT. Translating gives CASSGTVFGNTEAFF.

This rearrangement joins TRBV7-2 to TRBJ1-1, with 8 bases aligning to TRBD1. Germline V gives CDR1 SGHTA, CDR2 FQGNSA. CDR3 length equals 13 residues. Trimming at V came to 5 bases and at J to 6 bases, leaving 5 bases not matched to a gene. The CDR3 coding sequence is TGTGCCAGCAGCCTCCAACAGGGGGCTGAAGCTTTCTTT. The encoded protein is CASSLQQGAEAFF.

The rearrangement links TRBV7-2 to TRBJ1-2; D not certain. The germline V and J ends were trimmed by 1 base and 3 bases, with 9 bases remaining between them. This CDR3 has 14 amino acids. Germline loops: CDR1 SGHTA, CDR2 FQGNSA. The DNA for the CDR3 is TGTGCCAGCAGCTTAGTCGGCAAAGACTATGGCTACACCTTC. This codes for CASSLVGKDYGYTF.

The chain is built from TRBV7-9 and TRBJ1-5; no reliable D call. Germline V gene sequence: CDR1 SEHNR, CDR2 FQNEAQ (reference sequence). V was cut by 1 base and J by 0 bases, with 7 bases left in between. CDR3 size: 15 residues. CDR3 DNA: TGTGCCAGCAGCTTAGAAGGGATTAGCAATCAGCCCCAGCATTTT. Its protein product is CASSLEGISNQPQHF.

J is TRBJ1-1 and V is TRBV28, with a weak D call TRBD1 (5 bases). V lost 4 bases and J lost 5, with 8 bases in between. This CDR3 comprises 12 residues. The germline gives CDR1 MDHEN, CDR2 SYDVKM. The CDR3 loop is CASSSRATEAFF. The CDR3 DNA reads TGTGCCAGCAGTTCCAGGGCTACTGAAGCTTTCTTT.

Written as DNA, the CDR3 is TGTGCCAGCAGCCACGAGCCAACGGGGAACACTGAAGCTTTCTTT. This sequence encodes CASSHEPTGNTEAFF. The chain has TRBV11-2 and TRBJ1-1; no clear D gene. The CDR3 totals 15 residues. Germline V gene lookup returns CDR1 SGHAT and CDR2 FQNNGV. Trimming removed 5 bases from V and 1 base from J, with 14 bases in between. Full variable domain (outside the CDR3, taken from reference TRBV11-2 and TRBJ1-1): EAGVAQSPRYKIIEKRQSVAFWCNPISGHATLYWYQQILGQGPKLLIQFQNNGVVDDSQLPKDRFSAERLKGVDSTLKIQPAKLEDSAVYLCASSHEPTGNTEAFFGQGTRLTVV.

CDR3 region: CASTRRDRGLDGYTF. The CDR3 coding sequence is TGTGCCAGCACCCGAAGGGACAGGGGGCTGGATGGCTACACCTTC. The genes are TRBV7-6 and TRBJ1-2; 12 nucleotides align to TRBD1. The germline V gene encodes CDR1 SGHVS and CDR2 FNYEAQ. V dropped 7 bases and J dropped 6; count of bases not matched to a gene: 9. CDR3 length: 15 amino acids.

This sequence joins TRBV9 and TRBJ1-2; the D is unclear. The CDR3 runs 15 residues. Germline V gives CDR1 SGDLS, CDR2 YYNGEE. Trimming pared 4 bases from V and 8 bases from J, leaving 21 bases between. The CDR3 sequence: CASSQTTDRLKGYTF. CDR3 in DNA: TGTGCCAGCAGCCAGACGACGGACCGACTTAAGGGCTACACCTTC.

The gene calls are TRBV6-1 and TRBJ1-1; 9 bases line up with TRBD1. CDR1 is MNHNS, CDR2 SASEGT, per germline. CDR3 length: 15 residues. The V and J ends lost 3 bases and 4 bases, in that order; junction bases with no gene match: 6. The CDR3, as DNA: TGTGCCAGCAGTGATTTCGGGACAGGGACCACTGAAGCTTTCTTT. Translation gives CASSDFGTGTTEAFF.

This chain links TRBV4-1 with TRBJ2-5, with D uncertain. The CDR3 loop spans 16 amino acids. The V end was cut by 3 bases, the J end by 4 bases, with 18 bases between. Germline-derived CDR1 and CDR2 are MGHRA and YSYEKL. CDR3 loop: CASSHSSIGLGETQYF. CDR3 nucleotide sequence: TGCGCCAGCAGCCACTCCTCTATAGGGCTTGGAGAGACCCAGTACTTC.

V gene TRBV11-1 combines with J gene TRBJ2-2; D ambiguous. With 2 bases removed from V and 4 bases from J, the gap between germline ends came to 5 bases. The germline CDR1 and CDR2 sequences are SGHAT and FQDESV (reference sequence). CDR3 length: 13 amino acids. Here the CDR3 reads CASSLRTTGELFF. CDR3 in DNA: TGTGCCAGCAGCTTACGGACCACCGGGGAGCTGTTTTTT.

This clone was found once. This chain joins TRBV7-9 and TRBJ1-1; 8 bases match TRBD1. Germline values: CDR1 SEHNR, CDR2 FQNEAQ (reference sequence). The J segment lost 1 base and the V segment lost 2 bases, leaving 0 bases of the junction unmatched. The CDR3 extends over 14 amino acids. CDR3 nucleotide sequence: TGTGCCAGCAGCTTACAGGGGGCGAACACTGAAGCTTTCTTT. Translated: CASSLQGANTEAFF.

This chain uses TRBV11-2 with TRBJ2-3; 10 positions match TRBD2. Germline CDR1 and CDR2: SGHAT and FQNNGV. The CDR3 runs 15 residues. V lost 6 bases to trimming and J lost 6 bases; unmatched junction nucleotides: 9. The CDR3, as DNA: TGTGCCAGCAGTTGGACTAGCGGAGGGAGGGATACGCAGTATTTT. Residues: CASSWTSGGRDTQYF.

This chain links TRBV5-1 with TRBJ2-7; D is perhaps TRBD1 (6 bases). There are 14 residues in the CDR3. CDR1 and CDR2 from the germline V gene are SGHRS and YFSETQ. V gave up 1 base and J gave up 2 bases, with 10 bases separating them. The CDR3 protein is CASSLQTGPYEQYF. CDR3 nucleotide sequence: TGCGCCAGCAGCTTGCAGACAGGCCCCTACGAGCAGTACTTC.

J is TRBJ2-5 and V is TRBV19, with D possibly being TRBD2 (6 bases). This CDR3 spans 13 amino acids. Germline values: CDR1 LNHDA, CDR2 SQIVND (reference sequence). V shed 6 bases and J shed 5 bases, with 13 bases lying between them. CDR3 bases: TGTGCCAGTAGCGGGACTCTGGGGGAGACCCAGTACTTC. Translation: CASSGTLGETQYF.

The gene calls are TRBV25-1 and TRBJ2-2, with unresolved D. The CDR3 has 14 amino acids. Looked up from germline, CDR1 is MGHDK and CDR2 is SYGVNS. Between the trimmed V and J ends, which lost 1 base and 4 bases, there was a span of 7 bases. CDR3 coding DNA: TGTGCCAGCAGTGAATCTTGGGGCACCGGGGAGCTGTTTTTT. Protein: CASSESWGTGELFF.

The rearrangement uses TRBV5-1 and TRBJ2-3; D might be TRBD2 (6 bases). The germline V gene encodes CDR1 SGHRS and CDR2 YFSETQ. Trimming took 2 bases from V and 3 from J, leaving 10 bases between them. This CDR3 is 14 amino acids long. CDR3 in amino acids: CASSFAGKTDTQYF. The DNA for the CDR3 is TGCGCCAGCAGCTTCGCGGGGAAAACAGATACGCAGTATTTT.

The V call is TRBV27, the J call TRBJ1-5; D is unclear. The CDR3 spans 15 residues. Germline-derived CDR1 and CDR2 are MNHEY and SMNVEV (reference sequence). Trimming shortened V by 1 base and J by 0 bases, and 7 bases separated the two germline ends. In DNA, the CDR3 is TGTGCCAGCAGTTTATACAGTTATAGCAATCAGCCCCAGCATTTT. The encoded protein is CASSLYSYSNQPQHF.

This clone was counted a few times. The gene calls are TRBV7-2 and TRBJ2-3; D is ambiguous. V lost 5 bases and J lost 1, with 13 bases in between. The CDR3 sequence is 15 residues long. The germline CDR1 and CDR2 sequences are SGHTA and FQGNSA. As DNA, the CDR3 is TGTGCCAGCAGCGATGTTCTAATTCGCACAGATACGCAGTATTTT. The encoded protein is CASSDVLIRTDTQYF.

V is TRBV27 and J is TRBJ2-7; 7 nucleotides agree with TRBD2. This CDR3 is 14 amino acids long. J was trimmed by 2 bases and V by 7 bases; bases with no gene match: 8. The germline gives CDR1 MNHEY, CDR2 SMNVEV (reference sequence). The CDR3 DNA reads TGTGCCAGCAAGGGCGAAGCGGGACCCTACGAGCAGTACTTC. Its translation: CASKGEAGPYEQYF.

Turning to this clone: One junction end disagrees with the germline gene, perhaps due to a read error. This rearrangement joins TRBV18 to TRBJ2-7; TRBD1 agrees at 8 bases. Germline V CDR1 and CDR2: KGHSH, LQKENI. The CDR3 is 14 residues long. The CDR3 DNA sequence: TGTGCCAGCTCAGCACCGGGACAGGCCCACGAGACGTACTTC. This sequence encodes CASSAPGQAHETYF.

This chain joins TRBV6-5 and TRBJ2-1, with 12 bases fitting TRBD2. The germline V gene encodes CDR1 MNHEY and CDR2 SVGAGI. This CDR3 contains 14 residues. After removal of 3 bases from V and 10 bases from J, the junction contained 4 bases not matched to a gene. The CDR3, as DNA: TGTGCCAGCAGTTATCTAGCGGGAGGGCCGGAGCAGTTCTTC. It is translated as CASSYLAGGPEQFF.

The chain couples TRBV29-1 to TRBJ1-3; D might be TRBD1 (5 bases). The CDR3 extends over 15 amino acids. Trimming cost V 4 bases and J 0 bases, with 13 bases left between them. Germline CDR1 is SQVTM and CDR2 is ANQGSEA. For the CDR3, the DNA is TGCAGCGTTGTTCTCGGGGCGCTCTCTGGAAACACCATATATTTT. It encodes CSVVLGALSGNTIYF. Supplemented by reference TRBV29-1 and TRBJ1-3, the full variable domain reads SAVISQKPSRDICQRGTSLTIQCQVDSQVTMMFWYRQQPGQSLTLIATANQGSEATYESGFVIDKFPISRPNLTFSTLTVSNMSPEDSSIYLCSVVLGALSGNTIYFGEGSWLTVV.

This chain uses TRBV10-2 with TRBJ2-3; 7 bases align to TRBD2. The J segment lost 6 bases and the V segment lost 4 bases, leaving 13 bases of the junction unmatched. The CDR3 runs to 16 residues. Germline V lookup: CDR1 WSHSY, CDR2 SAAADI. The CDR3: CASSGSGTTVWDTQYF. In DNA form, the CDR3 reads TGCGCCAGCAGTGGCTCCGGGACTACAGTGTGGGATACGCAGTATTTT.